The 24 T cell receptor beta chains reported below all come from one sample, sequenced in a study of OX40 agonist ivuxolimab in advanced cancers. Sequencing used immunoSEQ multiplex PCR; TCRdb keeps in-frame clones, though not all of them. The sample has tens of thousands of clones; approximately 80% are singletons. Sequenced material: CD4+ or CD8+ T cells sorted from blood, taken in a trial of the OX40 agonist ivuxolimab. These receptor sequences come from an adult with an advanced solid tumor such as melanoma, head and neck, liver or kidney cancer.

V and J are TRBV2 and TRBJ2-1, with TRBD2 identical over 11 bases. CDR3 length: 15 residues. Germline V gene sequence: CDR1 SNHLY, CDR2 FYNNEI. The V and J ends lost 7 bases and 4 bases, in that order; junction bases with no gene match: 6. The CDR3 region is CASMRGLAEYNEQFF. CDR3 bases: TGTGCCAGCATGAGGGGACTAGCGGAATACAATGAGCAGTTCTTC.

This clone is a singleton in its sample. CDR3 region: CASSIPPIWTQYF. DNA for the CDR3: TGTGCCAGCAGTATCCCCCCCATTTGGACCCAGTACTTC. V is TRBV28 and J is TRBJ2-5; unclear D gene. Germline CDR1 MDHEN, CDR2 SYDVKM. V lost 5 bases to trimming and J lost 7 bases, with 14 bases between them. The CDR3 length is 13 residues.

The chain recombines TRBV18 with TRBJ2-3; maybe TRBD1 (5 bases). The CDR3 has 14 amino acids. The germline V gene encodes CDR1 KGHSH and CDR2 LQKENI. V was clipped by 1 base and J by 2 bases, with 7 bases between them. The CDR3 DNA follows: TGTGCCAGCTCACCACAGGGGCACACAGATACGCAGTATTTT. Residues: CASSPQGHTDTQYF.

Written as DNA, the CDR3 is TGTGCCAGCACCTTCCCGGCTAGCGGGGGGGCGGAGACCCAGTACTTC. It encodes CASTFPASGGAETQYF. The chain links TRBV28 to TRBJ2-5, with 12 nucleotides matching TRBD2. V was clipped by 7 bases and J by 5 bases; unmatched bases: 11. Germline V gene lookup returns CDR1 MDHEN and CDR2 SYDVKM. The CDR3 spans 16 residues.

The chain uses TRBV4-3 and TRBJ2-2, with TRBD2 identical over 7 bases. Germline V CDR1 and CDR2: LGHNA, YSLEER. V was pared by 4 bases and J by 4 bases, with 6 bases of the junction left unmatched. The CDR3 extends over 15 amino acids. In nucleotides, the CDR3 is TGCGCCAGCAGCCCCCGGGACTACCTCACCGGGGAGCTGTTTTTT. It translates to CASSPRDYLTGELFF.

This clone appeared a few times. The chain has TRBV12-5 and TRBJ1-5; D not resolved. V was shortened by 2 bases and J by 3 bases, with 8 bases between the two germline ends. Per germline, CDR1 LGHNT and CDR2 FRNRAP. CDR3 length: 14 residues. The CDR3: CASGLLAANQPQHF. DNA of the CDR3: TGTGCTAGTGGTTTGTTGGCAGCCAATCAGCCCCAGCATTTT.

This sequence joins TRBV7-9 and TRBJ2-3; 9 bases are a match to TRBD1. Unmatched junction bases numbered 7, after V lost 5 bases and J lost 4 bases. The CDR3 spans 15 residues. Germline V gives CDR1 SEHNR, CDR2 FQNEAQ (reference sequence). CDR3 loop: CASSVWDRAADTQYF. CDR3 DNA: TGTGCCAGCAGCGTCTGGGACAGGGCGGCAGATACGCAGTATTTT.

The V call is TRBV7-6, the J call TRBJ2-3, with D possibly TRBD2 on 5 matching bases. Germline CDR1 SGHVS, CDR2 FNYEAQ. CDR3 length: 13 residues. Trimming removed 0 bases at V and 4 bases at J, with 5 bases between. The CDR3 loop reads CASSLARADTQYF. As DNA, the CDR3 is TGTGCCAGCAGCTTAGCGCGGGCAGATACGCAGTATTTT.

J is TRBJ1-2 and V is TRBV2; a weak D match, TRBD1 (5 bases). This CDR3 has 15 residues. Trimming shortened V by 6 bases and J by 4 bases, and 18 bases separated the two germline ends. Per the germline V gene, CDR1 is SNHLY and CDR2 is FYNNEI. CDR3 DNA: TGTGCCAGCAGCGAGGAGCAGGGTTTAGGCTATGGCTACACCTTC. Translating it yields CASSEEQGLGYGYTF.

The chain recombines TRBV7-2 with TRBJ2-3; tentatively, D is TRBD2 (5 bases). This CDR3 comprises 17 residues. Per germline, CDR1 SGHTA and CDR2 FQGNSA. V dropped 0 bases and J dropped 4 bases, with 17 bases sitting between them. Here the CDR3 DNA reads TGTGCCAGCAGCTTAGCCCCCGGGAACCCAGGCGCAGATACGCAGTATTTT. This encodes CASSLAPGNPGADTQYF.

This clone was detected only a few times. The chain is built from TRBV19 and TRBJ1-5; D not certain. The CDR3 is made up of 15 amino acids. The V end lost 7 bases, the J end lost 0 bases, and 13 bases lay between the germline ends. CDR1 is LNHDA and CDR2 is SQIVND in the germline V gene (reference sequence). DNA for the CDR3: TGTGCCAGTAACCAACAGATTAATAGCAATCAGCCCCAGCATTTT. Translation: CASNQQINSNQPQHF. The full variable domain, its missing parts supplied by reference TRBV19 and TRBJ1-5, is DGGITQSPKYLFRKEGQNVTLSCEQNLNHDAMYWYRQDPGQGLRLIYYSQIVNDFQKGDIAEGYSVSREKKESFPLTVTSAQKNPTAFYLCASNQQINSNQPQHFGDGTRLSIL.

This sequence joins TRBV2 and TRBJ2-7, with 9 bases fitting TRBD2. Germline V lookup: CDR1 SNHLY, CDR2 FYNNEI. V shed 3 bases and J 6 bases; nucleotides not matched to a gene: 9. The CDR3 runs to 15 residues. CDR3 in amino acids: CASSDLVAGAGEQYV. The CDR3 nucleotides are TGTGCCAGCAGTGACCTGGTAGCGGGGGCGGGCGAGCAGTACGTC.

The V and J genes are TRBV29-1 and TRBJ2-5; no clear D. The germline V gene encodes CDR1 SQVTM and CDR2 ANQGSEA. The CDR3 is 13 residues long. V lost 4 bases to trimming and J lost 7 bases, with 16 bases between them. The CDR3 nucleotides are TGCAGCGTTGCTGTAAAGGACCCAGGGACCCAGTACTTC. This encodes CSVAVKDPGTQYF.

The rearrangement uses TRBV12-2 and TRBJ2-3; TRBD1, the D gene given by the table, was not confirmed from the DNA. TRBV12-2 constitutes a pseudogene. The CDR3 runs to 15 residues. Written as DNA, the CDR3 is TGTGCAAGTCGCCTTAGGACAGGACGCACAGATACGCAGTATTTT. Its protein is CASRLRTGRTDTQYF.

The J gene is TRBJ2-2, the V gene TRBV27; possibly TRBD1 for D (6 bases). The CDR3 is made up of 15 amino acids. Germline V gene sequence: CDR1 MNHEY, CDR2 SMNVEV (reference sequence). Trimming pared 7 bases from V and 0 bases from J, leaving 12 bases between. The CDR3 DNA sequence: TGTGCCAGCAAATGGGGGACAACGAACACCGGGGAGCTGTTTTTT. Translated, it gives CASKWGTTNTGELFF.

The chain recombines TRBV30 with TRBJ2-6; D might be TRBD1 (6 bases). The CDR3 covers 17 residues. Trimming removed 4 bases from V and 1 base from J, with 17 bases in between. Germline CDR1 reads GTSNPN; CDR2 reads SVGIG (reference sequence). Written as DNA, the CDR3 is TGTGCCTGGACAGCCCCGGGACACCTATCTGGGGCCAACGTCCTGACTTTC. Translated: CAWTAPGHLSGANVLTF.

J is TRBJ2-3 and V is TRBV9, with 11 bases fitting TRBD2. The CDR3 extends over 16 amino acids. With V trimmed by 4 bases and J by 5 bases, 9 bases remained unmatched. Per the germline V gene, CDR1 is SGDLS and CDR2 is YYNGEE. The CDR3: CASSISGGASGDTQYF. In DNA form, the CDR3 reads TGTGCCAGCAGCATTAGCGGGGGGGCCTCGGGAGATACGCAGTATTTT.

The chain links TRBV5-6 to TRBJ2-5; the match to TRBD2 covers 7 bases. The trim removed 0 bases at V and 5 bases at J, leaving 7 bases unmatched. Germline V CDR1 and CDR2: SGHDT, YYEEEE. The CDR3 runs 15 residues. This CDR3 reads CASSLGVGGGETQYF. Here the CDR3 DNA reads TGTGCCAGCAGCTTGGGAGTGGGCGGGGGTGAGACCCAGTACTTC.

The chain is built from TRBV7-6 and TRBJ1-2; 8 bases are a match to TRBD1. Germline V gene data show CDR1 as SGHVS and CDR2 as FNYEAQ. This CDR3 region has 13 residues. V lost 1 base, J lost 6 bases, and 1 base stayed unmatched. Written as DNA, the CDR3 is TGTGCCAGCAGCTTAGGGACAGGGCATGGCTACACCTTC. It codes for CASSLGTGHGYTF.

This clone was seen more than once but under ten times. At one end, the junction sequence differs from germline, possibly due to a read error. The rearrangement joins TRBV7-7 to TRBJ1-3; unclear D gene. CDR3 length: 17 amino acids. The germline V gene encodes CDR1 SSHAT and CDR2 FNYEAQ (reference sequence). DNA for the CDR3: TGTGCTAGCAGCTCCGCCCCAGGTCCCTACTCTGGAAACACCATATATTTT. Its protein is CASSSAPGPYSGNTIYF. Full variable domain (outside the CDR3, taken from reference TRBV7-7 and TRBJ1-3): GAGVSQSPRYKVTKRGQDVTLRCDPISSHATLYWYQQALGQGPEFLTYFNYEAQPDKSGLPSDRFSAERPEGSISTLTIQRTEQRDSAMYRCASSSAPGPYSGNTIYFGEGSWLTVV.

The V gene is TRBV5-1, the J gene TRBJ2-3; 9 bases match TRBD2. CDR1 is SGHRS and CDR2 is YFSETQ in the germline V gene. The CDR3 length is 15 residues. The V segment lost 4 bases and the J segment 1 base; nucleotides outside the gene matches: 4. CDR3: CASSPERGGTDTQYF. For the CDR3, the DNA is TGCGCCAGCAGCCCCGAGCGGGGGGGCACAGATACGCAGTATTTT. The variable domain in full, with the rest retrieved from reference TRBV5-1 and TRBJ2-3, is KAGVTQTPRYLIKTRGQQVTLSCSPISGHRSVSWYQQTPGQGLQFLFEYFSETQRNKGNFPGRFSGRQFSNSRSEMNVSTLELGDSALYLCASSPERGGTDTQYFGPGTRLTVL.

The rearrangement uses TRBV7-2 and TRBJ1-1; D may be TRBD1 (6 bases). V lost 0 bases and J lost 0, with 11 bases in between. The CDR3 loop spans 16 amino acids. CDR1 SGHTA and CDR2 FQGNSA come from the germline V gene. CDR3 residues: CASSLAGTQMNTEAFF. CDR3 DNA sequence: TGTGCCAGCAGCTTAGCGGGGACACAGATGAACACTGAAGCTTTCTTT.

The chain carries TRBV7-9 and TRBJ1-1, with D unclear. CDR1 and CDR2 from the germline V gene are SEHNR and FQNEAQ (reference sequence). Trimming cost V 3 bases and J 1 base, with 9 bases left between them. The CDR3 is 14 residues long. The CDR3 protein is CASSFADPNTEAFF. In DNA, the CDR3 is TGTGCCAGCAGCTTTGCGGACCCGAACACTGAAGCTTTCTTT.

V gene TRBV5-1 combines with J gene TRBJ1-4, with 8 bases fitting TRBD1. Germline lookup yields CDR1 SGHRS and CDR2 YFSETQ. V dropped 4 bases and J dropped 5; count of bases not matched to a gene: 7. CDR3 length: 15 residues. In DNA, the CDR3 is TGCGCCAGCAGCCCAAGGGACAGGTCAAATGAAAAACTGTTTTTT. This translates into CASSPRDRSNEKLFF.